The rows below give T cell receptor beta chains drawn from one sample of a study of T-cell memory formation after mild COVID-19. TCRdb re-derived calls from the 5' RACE reads in MiXCR, one entry per CDR3 protein. Of 580,000 or so distinct CDR3 sequences listed, around a sixth are singletons. Sequenced material: PBMCs or a T cell subset sorted from them (not recorded which). The source is an adult woman who had mild COVID-19 (a few samples of this study predate the infection). Cell type and time point are not known. Both conserved end residues are part of each CDR3. D genes are given only for firm matches. Rows may omit the clone size; those that give it use once, few, many or a size class.

V: TRBV6-2/TRBV6-3
length: 15
size: once
D: TRBD2
J: TRBJ2-7
CDR3: CASSLTSGNSYEQYF
DNA: TGTGCCAGCAGCCTAACTAGCGGGAACTCCTACGAGCAGTACTTC

V: TRBV18
length: 12
size: few
D: .
J: TRBJ2-1
CDR3: CASSPVQNEQFF
DNA: TGTGCCAGCTCACCAGTCCAAAATGAGCAGTTCTTC

V: TRBV5-4
length: 13
size: .
D: .
J: TRBJ1-2
CDR3: CASSYRRNYGYTF
DNA: TGTGCCAGCAGCTACAGGAGGAACTATGGCTACACCTTC

V: TRBV12-3/TRBV12-4
length: 15
size: few
D: TRBD2
J: TRBJ2-5
CDR3: CASSFLAGSQETQYF
DNA: TGTGCCAGCAGTTTCCTAGCGGGGTCCCAAGAGACCCAGTACTTC

V: TRBV5-4
length: 14
size: few
D: .
J: TRBJ2-3
CDR3: CASSLRLDPDTQYF
DNA: TGTGCCAGCAGCTTGAGGCTAGATCCAGATACGCAGTATTTT

V: TRBV7-9
length: 13
size: .
D: .
J: TRBJ1-4
CDR3: CASSPRGNEKLFF
DNA: TGTGCCAGCAGCCCCCGGGGAAATGAAAAACTGTTTTTT

V: TRBV12-3/TRBV12-4
length: 18
size: few
D: .
J: TRBJ2-2
CDR3: CASSFWVLSTGAAGELFF
DNA: TGTGCCAGCAGTTTTTGGGTCCTAAGTACGGGGGCGGCCGGGGAGCTGTTTTTT

V: TRBV7-2
length: 14
size: once
D: TRBD1
J: TRBJ2-7
CDR3: CASKLGGDSYEQYF
DNA: TGTGCCAGCAAGTTGGGTGGGGACAGCTACGAGCAGTACTTC

V: TRBV7-2
length: 16
size: many
D: TRBD2
J: TRBJ2-5
CDR3: CASSLNGAGVRETQYF
DNA: TGTGCCAGCAGCTTAAACGGAGCGGGAGTTCGGGAGACCCAGTACTTC

V: TRBV14
length: 16
size: few
D: TRBD2
J: TRBJ2-1
CDR3: CASSQVGLAGDHEQFF
DNA: TGTGCCAGCAGCCAAGTGGGGCTAGCGGGAGACCATGAGCAGTTCTTC

V: TRBV30
length: 16
size: .
D: .
J: TRBJ1-1
CDR3: CAWSVGGWAMNTEAFF
DNA: TGTGCCTGGAGTGTAGGCGGTTGGGCCATGAACACTGAAGCTTTCTTT

V: TRBV7-2
length: 13
size: few
D: .
J: TRBJ1-2
CDR3: CASSLQGWYGYTF
DNA: TGTGCCAGCAGCTTACAGGGCTGGTATGGCTACACCTTC

V: TRBV7-9
length: 16
size: .
D: .
J: TRBJ1-6
CDR3: CASSLASGSSGSPLHF
DNA: TGTGCCAGCAGCTTAGCCTCCGGGAGCTCGGGTTCACCCCTCCACTTT

V: TRBV4-2
length: 19
size: .
D: TRBD2
J: TRBJ2-1
CDR3: CASSQDSGPGLGAYNEQFF
DNA: TGTGCCAGCAGCCAAGATTCGGGTCCGGGACTAGGCGCCTACAATGAGCAGTTCTTC

V: TRBV4-3
length: 16
size: few
D: TRBD2
J: TRBJ2-5
CDR3: CASSQDGSGRGETQYF
DNA: TGCGCCAGCAGCCAAGATGGGAGCGGGAGAGGCGAGACCCAGTACTTC

V: TRBV5-1
length: 13
size: .
D: .
J: TRBJ2-7
CDR3: CASSTGETYEQYF
DNA: TGCGCCAGCAGCACGGGGGAGACCTACGAGCAGTACTTC

V: TRBV24-1
length: 16
size: few
D: TRBD2
J: TRBJ2-1
CDR3: CATSDPAGDMVNEQFF
DNA: TGTGCCACCAGTGACCCAGCGGGAGATATGGTCAATGAGCAGTTCTTC

V: TRBV20-1
length: 21
size: many
D: TRBD2
J: TRBJ2-7
CDR3: CSARDPRIGTSGRTSSHEQYF
DNA: TGCAGTGCTAGAGATCCGAGGATCGGGACTAGCGGGAGAACATCGTCCCACGAGCAGTACTTC

V: TRBV20-1
length: 13
size: few
D: .
J: TRBJ2-7
CDR3: CSADGGRGHEQYF
DNA: TGCAGTGCCGATGGAGGGAGGGGGCACGAGCAGTACTTC

V: TRBV25-1
length: 13
size: .
D: .
J: TRBJ2-3
CDR3: CATTFQGTDTQYF
DNA: TGTGCCACCACGTTTCAGGGCACAGATACGCAGTATTTT

V: TRBV5-1
length: 13
size: .
D: .
J: TRBJ2-5
CDR3: CASSLWRLETQYF
DNA: TGCGCCAGCAGCTTGTGGCGTTTGGAGACCCAGTACTTC

V: TRBV7-9
length: 18
size: .
D: .
J: TRBJ2-3
CDR3: CASRPPEGDWLMADTQYF
DNA: TGTGCCAGCAGACCACCCGAAGGGGACTGGTTAATGGCAGATACGCAGTATTTT

V: TRBV9
length: 13
size: .
D: .
J: TRBJ1-3
CDR3: CASSVGVADTIYF
DNA: TGTGCCAGCAGCGTAGGCGTTGCGGACACCATATATTTT

V: TRBV7-8
length: 17
size: many
D: .
J: TRBJ2-2
CDR3: CASSNPQSYANTGELFF
DNA: TGTGCCAGCAGCAACCCCCAGAGCTACGCGAACACCGGGGAGCTGTTTTTT

V: TRBV5-1
length: 16
size: many
D: .
J: TRBJ2-3
CDR3: CASSSSGSPAADTQYF
DNA: TGCGCCAGCAGCTCTTCTGGTAGCCCTGCGGCAGATACGCAGTATTTT

V: TRBV7-9
length: 12
size: few
D: .
J: TRBJ2-3
CDR3: CASSGVGDTQYF
DNA: TGTGCCAGCAGCGGGGTCGGAGATACGCAGTATTTT

V: TRBV6-5
length: 14
size: .
D: .
J: TRBJ1-2
CDR3: CASSYSEAGDGYTF
DNA: TGTGCCAGCAGTTACTCGGAGGCAGGGGATGGCTACACCTTC

V: TRBV12-3/TRBV12-4
length: 15
size: .
D: TRBD2
J: TRBJ2-7
CDR3: CASQLGLAGNYEQYF
DNA: TGTGCCAGCCAACTCGGACTAGCGGGGAATTACGAGCAGTACTTC

V: TRBV18
length: 16
size: .
D: .
J: TRBJ2-6
CDR3: CASSFDRNSGANVLTF
DNA: TGTGCCAGCTCCTTCGACAGGAACTCTGGGGCCAACGTCCTGACTTTC

V: TRBV18
length: 15
size: .
D: .
J: TRBJ1-5
CDR3: CASSPSGQRGQPQHF
DNA: TGTGCCAGCTCACCATCCGGACAGAGAGGTCAGCCCCAGCATTTT

V: TRBV5-1
length: 13
size: few
D: .
J: TRBJ1-1
CDR3: CASSQSGHLEAFF
DNA: TGCGCCAGCAGCCAATCGGGGCACCTTGAAGCTTTCTTT

V: TRBV4-2
length: 16
size: few
D: TRBD2
J: TRBJ2-1
CDR3: CASSQEGGGSYNEQFF
DNA: TGTGCCAGCAGCCAAGAGGGCGGGGGATCCTACAATGAGCAGTTCTTC

V: TRBV24-1
length: 16
size: .
D: .
J: TRBJ2-1
CDR3: CATSASRSRLRNEQFF
DNA: TGTGCCACCAGTGCCAGCCGGAGTAGATTGAGGAATGAGCAGTTCTTC

V: TRBV19
length: 15
size: few
D: TRBD2
J: TRBJ2-1
CDR3: CASSNGLAGANEQFF
DNA: TGTGCCAGTAGTAATGGACTAGCGGGAGCTAATGAGCAGTTCTTC

V: TRBV12-3/TRBV12-4
length: 15
size: few
D: .
J: TRBJ2-4
CDR3: CASSLFRRTEGIQYF
DNA: TGTGCCAGCAGTTTATTTCGTCGGACAGAGGGGATTCAGTACTTC

V: TRBV5-1
length: 16
size: few
D: .
J: TRBJ1-1
CDR3: CASSPRSDPLNTEAFF
DNA: TGCGCCAGCAGCCCAAGGAGCGACCCCTTGAACACTGAAGCTTTCTTT

V: TRBV9
length: 15
size: .
D: TRBD1
J: TRBJ2-2
CDR3: CASSVGDSNTGELFF
DNA: TGTGCCAGCAGCGTAGGGGACAGCAACACCGGGGAGCTGTTTTTT

V: TRBV20-1
length: 14
size: .
D: .
J: TRBJ1-1
CDR3: CSAREGRPNTEAFF
DNA: TGCAGTGCTAGAGAGGGACGGCCGAACACTGAAGCTTTCTTT

V: TRBV7-6
length: 14
size: .
D: TRBD1
J: TRBJ2-7
CDR3: CASSSWTGLGEQYF
DNA: TGTGCCAGCAGCTCTTGGACAGGGCTCGGCGAGCAGTACTTC

V: TRBV6-2/TRBV6-3
length: 15
size: .
D: .
J: TRBJ1-1
CDR3: CASSYPSSRGFWAFF
DNA: TGTGCCAGCAGTTATCCCTCTAGCCGCGGCTTTTGGGCTTTCTTT

V: TRBV20-1
length: 15
size: few
D: TRBD2
J: TRBJ2-7
CDR3: CSARDRLAYSYEQYF
DNA: TGCAGTGCTAGAGACCGACTAGCGTACTCCTACGAGCAGTACTTC

V: TRBV7-9
length: 17
size: few
D: .
J: TRBJ2-7
CDR3: CASSTSEAGRGLYEQYF
DNA: TGTGCCAGCAGTACCTCGGAGGCAGGACGGGGGCTCTACGAGCAGTACTTC

V: TRBV4-1
length: 15
size: .
D: .
J: TRBJ2-7
CDR3: CASSQRASSSYEQYF
DNA: TGCGCCAGCAGCCAAAGGGCATCCTCGAGCTACGAGCAGTACTTC

V: TRBV12-3/TRBV12-4
length: 16
size: .
D: .
J: TRBJ2-3
CDR3: CASSLRGGVPTDTQYF
DNA: TGTGCCAGCAGTTTAAGGGGGGGGGTGCCCACAGATACGCAGTATTTT

V: TRBV15
length: 13
size: .
D: .
J: TRBJ2-2
CDR3: CATSRVDTGELFF
DNA: TGTGCCACCAGCAGAGTCGACACCGGGGAGCTGTTTTTT

V: TRBV4-1
length: 15
size: few
D: .
J: TRBJ1-2
CDR3: CASSQDSAGIYGYTF
DNA: TGCGCCAGCAGCCAAGATTCGGCAGGAATCTATGGCTACACCTTC

V: TRBV6-2/TRBV6-3
length: 15
size: .
D: TRBD2
J: TRBJ2-7
CDR3: CASSLTSGYPYEQYF
DNA: TGTGCCAGCAGTCTGACTAGCGGGTACCCCTACGAGCAGTACTTC

V: TRBV7-9
length: 15
size: few
D: TRBD1
J: TRBJ1-1
CDR3: CASSLGDRRTAEAFF
DNA: TGTGCCAGCAGCTTAGGGGACAGGCGAACGGCTGAAGCTTTCTTT

V: TRBV7-2
length: 14
size: .
D: TRBD1
J: TRBJ2-7
CDR3: CASSPGQVGGEQYF
DNA: TGTGCCAGCAGCCCAGGACAGGTCGGCGGCGAGCAGTACTTC

V: TRBV7-8
length: 17
size: .
D: .
J: TRBJ2-7
CDR3: CASSLNPAAGSYYEQYF
DNA: TGTGCCAGCAGCTTAAACCCGGCGGCAGGGTCCTACTACGAGCAGTACTTC

V: TRBV29-1
length: 13
size: .
D: .
J: TRBJ2-3
CDR3: CSVSGHWDDTQYF
DNA: TGCAGCGTGTCGGGACATTGGGACGATACGCAGTATTTT

V: TRBV4-2
length: 17
size: .
D: TRBD2
J: TRBJ2-1
CDR3: CASSPGTSGSADNEQFF
DNA: TGTGCCAGCAGCCCCGGGACTAGCGGGAGTGCTGACAATGAGCAGTTCTTC

V: TRBV19
length: 15
size: few
D: .
J: TRBJ2-6
CDR3: CASTLLGSGANVLTF
DNA: TGTGCCAGTACCCTTCTAGGGAGCGGGGCCAACGTCCTGACTTTC

V: TRBV12-3/TRBV12-4
length: 16
size: .
D: .
J: TRBJ1-1
CDR3: CASSPTFTETNTEAFF
DNA: TGTGCCAGCAGCCCGACCTTTACAGAAACGAACACTGAAGCTTTCTTT

V: TRBV7-2
length: 13
size: .
D: .
J: TRBJ1-2
CDR3: CASSQTGPDGYTF
DNA: TGTGCCAGCAGCCAGACGGGCCCGGATGGCTACACCTTC

V: TRBV12-3/TRBV12-4
length: 16
size: many
D: TRBD2
J: TRBJ2-5
CDR3: CASSFLAGGPQETQYF
DNA: TGTGCCAGCAGTTTTCTAGCGGGGGGCCCCCAAGAGACCCAGTACTTC

V: TRBV5-6
length: 15
size: many
D: TRBD1
J: TRBJ1-5
CDR3: CASSRQGNRNQPQHF
DNA: TGTGCCAGCAGTCGACAGGGTAATCGCAATCAGCCCCAGCATTTT